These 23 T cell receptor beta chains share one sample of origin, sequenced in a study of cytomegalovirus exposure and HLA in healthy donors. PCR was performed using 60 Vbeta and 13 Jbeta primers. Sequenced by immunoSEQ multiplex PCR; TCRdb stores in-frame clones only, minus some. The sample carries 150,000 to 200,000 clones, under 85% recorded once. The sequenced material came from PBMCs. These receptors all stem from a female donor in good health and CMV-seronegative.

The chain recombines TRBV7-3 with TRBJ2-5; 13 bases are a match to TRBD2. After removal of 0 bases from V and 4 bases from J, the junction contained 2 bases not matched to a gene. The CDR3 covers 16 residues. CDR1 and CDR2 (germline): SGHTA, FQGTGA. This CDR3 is CASSLTWTSGGETQYF. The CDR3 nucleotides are TGTGCCAGCAGCTTAACCTGGACTAGCGGGGGAGAGACCCAGTACTTC.

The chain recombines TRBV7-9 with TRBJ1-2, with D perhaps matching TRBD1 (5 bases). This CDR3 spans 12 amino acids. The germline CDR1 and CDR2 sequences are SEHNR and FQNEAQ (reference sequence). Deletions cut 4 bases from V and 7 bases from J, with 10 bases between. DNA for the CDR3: TGTGCCAGCAGCTCCAGGGTCGGTGGCTACACCTTC. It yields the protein CASSSRVGGYTF.

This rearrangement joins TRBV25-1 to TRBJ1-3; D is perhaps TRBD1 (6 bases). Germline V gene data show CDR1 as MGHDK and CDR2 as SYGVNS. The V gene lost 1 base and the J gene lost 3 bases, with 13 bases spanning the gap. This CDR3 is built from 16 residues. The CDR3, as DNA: TGTGCCAGCAGTGAATGGGGAGGGGGAAGTGGAAACACCATATATTTT. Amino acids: CASSEWGGGSGNTIYF.

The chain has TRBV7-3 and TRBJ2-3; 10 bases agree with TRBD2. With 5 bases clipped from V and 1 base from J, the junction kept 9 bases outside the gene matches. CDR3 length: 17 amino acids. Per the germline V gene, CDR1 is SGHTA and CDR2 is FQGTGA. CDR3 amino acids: CASSPWSGGAGTDTQYF. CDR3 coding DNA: TGTGCCAGCAGCCCCTGGAGCGGGGGGGCGGGCACAGATACGCAGTATTTT.

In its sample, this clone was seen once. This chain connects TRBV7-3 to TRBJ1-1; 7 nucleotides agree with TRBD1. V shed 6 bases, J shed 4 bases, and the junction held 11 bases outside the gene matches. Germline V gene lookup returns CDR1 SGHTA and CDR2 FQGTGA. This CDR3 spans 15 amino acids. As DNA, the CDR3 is TGTGCCAGCAGGCGGGACAGCCAGCCGGGCACTGAAGCTTTCTTT. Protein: CASRRDSQPGTEAFF.

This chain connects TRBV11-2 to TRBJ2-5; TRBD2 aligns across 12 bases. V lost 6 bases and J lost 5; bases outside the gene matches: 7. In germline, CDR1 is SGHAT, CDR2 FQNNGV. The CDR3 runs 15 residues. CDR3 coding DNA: TGTGCCAGCAGGAAACTAGCGGGGGGCGGGGAGACCCAGTACTTC. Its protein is CASRKLAGGGETQYF.

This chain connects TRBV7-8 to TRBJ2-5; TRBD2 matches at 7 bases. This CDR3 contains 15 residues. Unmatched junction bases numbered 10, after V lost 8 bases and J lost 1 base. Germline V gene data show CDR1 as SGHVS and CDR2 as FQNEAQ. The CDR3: CASRGVRSFQETQYF. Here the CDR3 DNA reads TGTGCCAGCCGGGGGGTTAGATCCTTCCAAGAGACCCAGTACTTC.

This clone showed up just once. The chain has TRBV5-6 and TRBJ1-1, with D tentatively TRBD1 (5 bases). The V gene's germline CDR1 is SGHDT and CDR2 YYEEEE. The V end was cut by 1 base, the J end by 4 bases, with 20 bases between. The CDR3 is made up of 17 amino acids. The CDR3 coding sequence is TGTGCCAGCAGCTTGAGTCCAGGGTATAGATCGGGCACTGAAGCTTTCTTT. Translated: CASSLSPGYRSGTEAFF.

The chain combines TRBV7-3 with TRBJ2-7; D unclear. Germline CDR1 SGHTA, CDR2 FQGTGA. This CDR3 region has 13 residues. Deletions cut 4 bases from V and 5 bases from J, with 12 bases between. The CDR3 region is CASSSARPDEQYF. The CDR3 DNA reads TGTGCCAGCAGCTCCGCCAGGCCTGACGAGCAGTACTTC.

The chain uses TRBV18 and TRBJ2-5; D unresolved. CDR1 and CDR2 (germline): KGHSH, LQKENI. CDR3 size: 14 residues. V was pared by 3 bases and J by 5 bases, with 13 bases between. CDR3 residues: CASSPQPGFETQYF. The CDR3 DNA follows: TGTGCCAGCTCACCTCAGCCAGGTTTCGAGACCCAGTACTTC. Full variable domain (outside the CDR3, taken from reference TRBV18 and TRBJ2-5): NAGVMQNPRHLVRRRGQEARLRCSPMKGHSHVYWYRQLPEEGLKFMVYLQKENIIDESGMPKERFSAEFPKEGPSILRIQQVVRGDSAAYFCASSPQPGFETQYFGPGTRLLVL.

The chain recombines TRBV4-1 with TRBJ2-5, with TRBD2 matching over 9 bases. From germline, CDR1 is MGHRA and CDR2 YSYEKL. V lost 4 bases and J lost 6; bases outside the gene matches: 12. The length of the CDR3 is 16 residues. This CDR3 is CASSRLESSGIKTQYF. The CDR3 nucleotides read TGCGCCAGCAGCCGACTTGAGTCTAGCGGGATAAAGACCCAGTACTTC.

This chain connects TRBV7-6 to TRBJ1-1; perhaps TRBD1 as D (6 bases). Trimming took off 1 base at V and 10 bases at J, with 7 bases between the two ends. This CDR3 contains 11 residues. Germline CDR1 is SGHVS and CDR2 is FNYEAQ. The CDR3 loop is CASSLEQGAFF. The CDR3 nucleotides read TGTGCCAGCAGCTTAGAACAGGGAGCTTTCTTT.

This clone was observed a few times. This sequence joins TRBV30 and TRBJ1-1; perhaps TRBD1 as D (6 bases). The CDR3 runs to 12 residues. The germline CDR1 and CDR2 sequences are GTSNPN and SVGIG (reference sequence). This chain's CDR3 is CAHAGAVTEAFF. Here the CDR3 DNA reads TGTGCACACGCGGGGGCGGTCACTGAAGCTTTCTTT. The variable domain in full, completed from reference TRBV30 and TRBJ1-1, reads SQTIHQWPATLVQPVGSPLSLECTVEGTSNPNLYWYRQAAGRGLQLLFYSVGIGQISSEVPQNLSASRPQDRQFILSSKKLLLSDSGFYLCAHAGAVTEAFFGQGTRLTVV.

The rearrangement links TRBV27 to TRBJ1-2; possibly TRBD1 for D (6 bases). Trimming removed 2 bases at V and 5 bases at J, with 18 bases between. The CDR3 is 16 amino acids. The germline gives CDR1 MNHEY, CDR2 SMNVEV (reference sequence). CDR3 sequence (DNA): TGTGCCAGCAGTTTAAATACAGGGCGTTTACCGTATGGCTACACCTTC. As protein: CASSLNTGRLPYGYTF.

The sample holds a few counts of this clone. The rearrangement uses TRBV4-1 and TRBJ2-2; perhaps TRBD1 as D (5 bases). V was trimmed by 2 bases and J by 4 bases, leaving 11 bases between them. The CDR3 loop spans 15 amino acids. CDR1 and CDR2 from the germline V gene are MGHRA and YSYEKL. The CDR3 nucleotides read TGCGCCAGCAGCCAATGGCAGGGTGCCACCGGGGAGCTGTTTTTT. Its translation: CASSQWQGATGELFF.

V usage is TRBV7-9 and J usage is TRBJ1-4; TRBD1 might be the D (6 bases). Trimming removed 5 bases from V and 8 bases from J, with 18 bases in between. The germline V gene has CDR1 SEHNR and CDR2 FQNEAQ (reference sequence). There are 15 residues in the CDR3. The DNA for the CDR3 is TGTGCCAGCAGCCCCACACAGGGTCTCAACGAAAAACTGTTTTTT. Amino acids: CASSPTQGLNEKLFF. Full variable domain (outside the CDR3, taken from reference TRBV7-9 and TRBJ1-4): DTGVSQNPRHKITKRGQNVTFRCDPISEHNRLYWYRQTLGQGPEFLTYFQNEAQLEKSRLLSDRFSAERPKGSFSTLEIQRTEQGDSAMYLCASSPTQGLNEKLFFGSGTQLSVL.

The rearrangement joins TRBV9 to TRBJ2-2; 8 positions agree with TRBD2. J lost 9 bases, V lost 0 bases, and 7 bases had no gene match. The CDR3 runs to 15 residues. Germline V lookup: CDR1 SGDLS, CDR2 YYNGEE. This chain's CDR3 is CASSVAAGGPRELFF. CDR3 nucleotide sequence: TGTGCCAGCAGCGTAGCGGCGGGGGGCCCCCGGGAGCTGTTTTTT.

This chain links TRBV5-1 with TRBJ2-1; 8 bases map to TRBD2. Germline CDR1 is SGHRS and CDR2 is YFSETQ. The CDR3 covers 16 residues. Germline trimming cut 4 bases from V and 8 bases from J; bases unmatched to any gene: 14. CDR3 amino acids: CASSDGGTFGRDEQFF. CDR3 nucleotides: TGCGCCAGCAGCGACGGAGGGACTTTCGGGAGGGATGAGCAGTTCTTC.

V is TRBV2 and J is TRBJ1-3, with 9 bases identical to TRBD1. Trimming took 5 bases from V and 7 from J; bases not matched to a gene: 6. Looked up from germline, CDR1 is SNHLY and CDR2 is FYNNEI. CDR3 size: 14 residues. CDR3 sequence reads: CASSSWTGENTIYF. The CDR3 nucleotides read TGTGCCAGCAGTTCTTGGACAGGGGAGAACACCATATATTTT. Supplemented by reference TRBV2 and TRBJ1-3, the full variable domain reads EPEVTQTPSHQVTQMGQEVILRCVPISNHLYFYWYRQILGQKVEFLVSFYNNEISEKSEIFDDQFSVERPDGSNFTLKIRSTKLEDSAMYFCASSSWTGENTIYFGEGSWLTVV.

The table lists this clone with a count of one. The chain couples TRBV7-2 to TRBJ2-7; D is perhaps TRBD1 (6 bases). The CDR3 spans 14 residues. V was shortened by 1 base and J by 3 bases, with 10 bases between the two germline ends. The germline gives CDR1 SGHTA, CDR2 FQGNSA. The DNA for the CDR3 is TGTGCCAGCAGCTTAGGGGACATACGCTACGAGCAGTACTTC. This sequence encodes CASSLGDIRYEQYF.

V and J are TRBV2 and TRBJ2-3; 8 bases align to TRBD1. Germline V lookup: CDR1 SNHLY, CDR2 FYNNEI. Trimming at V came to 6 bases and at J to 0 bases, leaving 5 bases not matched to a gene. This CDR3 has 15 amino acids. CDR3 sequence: CASRHQGASTDTQYF. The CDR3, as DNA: TGTGCCAGCAGGCACCAGGGGGCTAGCACAGATACGCAGTATTTT.

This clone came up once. The CDR3 reads CASIDSLWTEAFF. The CDR3 DNA reads TGTGCCAGCATAGACAGTTTATGGACTGAAGCTTTCTTT. V usage is TRBV28 and J usage is TRBJ1-1, with D possibly TRBD1 on 5 matching bases. The CDR3 covers 13 residues. The germline CDR1 and CDR2 sequences are MDHEN and SYDVKM. V was clipped by 7 bases and J by 5 bases, with 14 bases between them.

In nucleotides, the CDR3 is TGTGCCAGCAGCCCGGGCTACGAGCAGTACTTC. This gives the protein CASSPGYEQYF. The chain joins TRBV9 to TRBJ2-7, with unresolved D. The germline V gene has CDR1 SGDLS and CDR2 YYNGEE. Trimming removed 4 bases at V and 3 bases at J, with 5 bases between. The CDR3 is made up of 11 amino acids.